This T cell receptor (beta chain) comes out of a study of shared clonotypes between healthy human individuals. CDR3 length equals 16 residues. Germline V gene data show CDR1 as MNHEY and CDR2 as SMNVEV (reference sequence). V was clipped by 8 bases and J by 0 bases; unmatched bases: 8. Some clones are missing from TCRdb's copy, which holds only in-frame ones; the method was immunoSEQ multiplex PCR. The sample includes around 2.3 million clones, approximately 96% of them seen just once. The receptor was derived from a man aged 18 to 29 in good health. The gene calls are TRBV27 and TRBJ2-3; TRBD2 aligns across 10 bases. The sequenced sample consisted of naive CD4+ T cells sorted from blood. Subset specified: CD45RA+ positively selected. The CDR3 protein is CASLQQAGGSTDTQYF. CDR3 nucleotide sequence: TGTGCCAGCCTCCAGCAAGCGGGGGGGAGCACAGATACGCAGTATTTT.